The 2 T cell receptor beta chains below were found in one sample sequenced in a study of metastatic and nonmetastatic thyroid tumors. With MiXCR, TCRdb reprocessed the PCR reads. The table lists tens of thousands of clones, 12% to 15% of them singletons, with about 7% in the top ten. Among the patients, none had received any treatment before thyroid surgery. Sequencing was carried out using blood. The receptor set was obtained from a male donor with papillary thyroid cancer or a benign thyroid nodule (not recorded which). Some clones in this sample may be carry-over from other donors' samples.

The sample holds many counts of this clone. CDR3: CASSEATGGYGYTF. The CDR3 DNA reads as TGCGCCAGCAGTGAGGCGACAGGGGGCTATGGCTACACCTTC. V and J are TRBV10-2 and TRBJ1-2, with 9 bases fitting TRBD1. Per the germline V gene, CDR1 is WSHSY and CDR2 is SAAADI. The CDR3 length is 14 residues. The V and J ends lost 2 bases and 4 bases, in that order; junction bases with no gene match: 2.

As regards this clone: A much larger clone lies a single base off, so this may be a read error. The chain links TRBV29-1 to TRBJ2-7; perhaps TRBD2 as D (5 bases). CDR1 SQVTM and CDR2 ANQGSEA come from the germline V gene. This CDR3 contains 14 residues. V dropped 5 bases and J dropped 2 bases, with 16 bases sitting between them. The CDR3 DNA sequence: TGCAGCGTTCGCATTAGGACTCCTCCCTACGAGCAGTACGTC. Its protein product is CSVRIRTPPYEQYV.